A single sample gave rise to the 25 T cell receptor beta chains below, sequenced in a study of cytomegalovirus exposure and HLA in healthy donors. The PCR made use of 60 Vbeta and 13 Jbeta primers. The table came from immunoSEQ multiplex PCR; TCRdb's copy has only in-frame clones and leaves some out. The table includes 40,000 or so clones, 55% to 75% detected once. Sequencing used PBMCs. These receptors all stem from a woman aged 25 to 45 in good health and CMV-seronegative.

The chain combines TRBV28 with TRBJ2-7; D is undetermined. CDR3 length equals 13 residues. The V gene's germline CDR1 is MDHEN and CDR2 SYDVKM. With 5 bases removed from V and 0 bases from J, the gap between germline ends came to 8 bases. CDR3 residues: CASSPASSYEQYF. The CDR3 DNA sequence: TGTGCCAGCAGTCCCGCCAGCTCCTACGAGCAGTACTTC.

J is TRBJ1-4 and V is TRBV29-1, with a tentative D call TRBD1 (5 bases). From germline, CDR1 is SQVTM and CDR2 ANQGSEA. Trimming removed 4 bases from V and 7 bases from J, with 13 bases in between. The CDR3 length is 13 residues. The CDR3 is CSVGWGRGEKLFF. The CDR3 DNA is TGCAGCGTTGGTTGGGGAAGGGGTGAAAAACTGTTTTTT.

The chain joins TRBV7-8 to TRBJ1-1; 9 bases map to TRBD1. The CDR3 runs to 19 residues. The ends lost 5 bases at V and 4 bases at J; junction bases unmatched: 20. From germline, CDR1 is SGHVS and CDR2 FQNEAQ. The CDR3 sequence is CASSLEKTGGLLLPTEAFF. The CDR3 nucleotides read TGTGCCAGCAGCCTAGAGAAGACAGGGGGGCTGCTACTACCCACTGAAGCTTTCTTT.

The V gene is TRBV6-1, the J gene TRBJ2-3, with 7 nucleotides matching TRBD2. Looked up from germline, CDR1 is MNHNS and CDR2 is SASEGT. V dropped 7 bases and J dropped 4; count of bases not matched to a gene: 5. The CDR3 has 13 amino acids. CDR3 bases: TGTGCCAGCACTTTCCGGGAGGCAGATACGCAGTATTTT. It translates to CASTFREADTQYF.

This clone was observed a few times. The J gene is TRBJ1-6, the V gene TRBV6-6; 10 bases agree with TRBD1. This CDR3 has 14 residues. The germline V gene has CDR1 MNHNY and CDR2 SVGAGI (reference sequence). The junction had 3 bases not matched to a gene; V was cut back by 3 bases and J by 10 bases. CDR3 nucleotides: TGTGCCAGCAGTTATGGGACAGGGGTCTCACCCCTCCACTTT. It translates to CASSYGTGVSPLHF.

CDR3 nucleotide sequence: TGCGCCAGCAGCTTGGGAGGAAACACTGAAGCTTTCTTT. Translation: CASSLGGNTEAFF. This rearrangement joins TRBV5-1 to TRBJ1-1; D is unclear. CDR3 size: 13 residues. Looked up from germline, CDR1 is SGHRS and CDR2 is YFSETQ. V lost 0 bases and J lost 2, with 5 bases in between.

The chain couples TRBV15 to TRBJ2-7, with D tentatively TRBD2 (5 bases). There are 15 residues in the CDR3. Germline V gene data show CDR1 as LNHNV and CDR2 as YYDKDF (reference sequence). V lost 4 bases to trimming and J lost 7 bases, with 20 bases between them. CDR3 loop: CATSIGADGGGEQYF. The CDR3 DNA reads TGTGCCACCAGCATAGGAGCGGACGGTGGTGGAGAGCAGTACTTC.

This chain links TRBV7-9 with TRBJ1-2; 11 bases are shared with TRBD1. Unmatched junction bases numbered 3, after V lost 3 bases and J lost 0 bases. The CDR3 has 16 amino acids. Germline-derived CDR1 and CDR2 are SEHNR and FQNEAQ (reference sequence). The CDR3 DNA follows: TGTGCCAGCAGCTTCTCGGGACAGGGGGCTAACTATGGCTACACCTTC. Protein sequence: CASSFSGQGANYGYTF. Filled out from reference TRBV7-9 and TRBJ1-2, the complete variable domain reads DTGVSQNPRHKITKRGQNVTFRCDPISEHNRLYWYRQTLGQGPEFLTYFQNEAQLEKSRLLSDRFSAERPKGSFSTLEIQRTEQGDSAMYLCASSFSGQGANYGYTFGSGTRLTVV.

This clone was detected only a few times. CDR3 loop: CASSLFRGSTDTQYF. The CDR3 bases are TGTGCCAGCAGCCTATTCAGGGGAAGCACAGATACGCAGTATTTT. V gene TRBV7-2 combines with J gene TRBJ2-3; possible D gene TRBD1, 6 bases. The germline V gene has CDR1 SGHTA and CDR2 FQGNSA. The CDR3 has 15 amino acids. V was trimmed by 5 bases and J by 0 bases, leaving 12 bases between them. Supplemented by reference TRBV7-2 and TRBJ2-3, the full variable domain reads GAGVSQSPSNKVTEKGKDVELRCDPISGHTALYWYRQSLGQGLEFLIYFQGNSAPDKSGLPSDRFSAERTGGSVSTLTIQRTQQEDSAVYLCASSLFRGSTDTQYFGPGTRLTVL.

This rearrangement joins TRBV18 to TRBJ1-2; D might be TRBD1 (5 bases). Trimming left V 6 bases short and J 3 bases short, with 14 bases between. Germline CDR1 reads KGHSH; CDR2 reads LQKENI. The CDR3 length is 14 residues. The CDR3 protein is CASSQFGGYYGYTF. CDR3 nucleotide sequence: TGTGCCAGCTCCCAATTTGGGGGGTACTATGGCTACACCTTC.

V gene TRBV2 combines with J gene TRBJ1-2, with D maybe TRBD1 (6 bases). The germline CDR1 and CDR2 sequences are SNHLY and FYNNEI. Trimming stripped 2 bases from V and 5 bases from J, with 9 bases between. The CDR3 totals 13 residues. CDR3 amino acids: CASSEQGMYGYTF. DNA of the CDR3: TGTGCCAGCAGTGAACAGGGGATGTATGGCTACACCTTC.

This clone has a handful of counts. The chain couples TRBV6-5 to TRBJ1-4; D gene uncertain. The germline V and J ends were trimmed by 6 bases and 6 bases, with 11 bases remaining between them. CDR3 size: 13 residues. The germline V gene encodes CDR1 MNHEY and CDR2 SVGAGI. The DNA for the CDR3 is TGTGCCAGCAGCGCGACTGTATATGAAAAACTGTTTTTT. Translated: CASSATVYEKLFF.

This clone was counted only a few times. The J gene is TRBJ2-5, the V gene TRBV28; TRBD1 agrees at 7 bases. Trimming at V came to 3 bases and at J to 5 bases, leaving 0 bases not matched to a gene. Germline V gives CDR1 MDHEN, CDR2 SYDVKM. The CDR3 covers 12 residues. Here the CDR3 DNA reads TGTGCCAGCAGTTTGGACAGGGAGACCCAGTACTTC. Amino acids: CASSLDRETQYF.

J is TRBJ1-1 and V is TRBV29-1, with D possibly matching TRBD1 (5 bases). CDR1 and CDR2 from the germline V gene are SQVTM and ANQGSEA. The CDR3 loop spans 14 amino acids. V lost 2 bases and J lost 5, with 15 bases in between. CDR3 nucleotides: TGCAGCGTTGAAATTTCAGGGAGGAGAACTGAAGCTTTCTTT. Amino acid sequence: CSVEISGRRTEAFF.

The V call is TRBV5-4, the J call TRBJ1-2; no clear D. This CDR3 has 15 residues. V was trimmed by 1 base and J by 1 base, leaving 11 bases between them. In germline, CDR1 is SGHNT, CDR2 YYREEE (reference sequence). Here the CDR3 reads CASSLWTGINYGYTF. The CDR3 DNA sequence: TGTGCCAGCAGCTTGTGGACGGGGATTAACTATGGCTACACCTTC.

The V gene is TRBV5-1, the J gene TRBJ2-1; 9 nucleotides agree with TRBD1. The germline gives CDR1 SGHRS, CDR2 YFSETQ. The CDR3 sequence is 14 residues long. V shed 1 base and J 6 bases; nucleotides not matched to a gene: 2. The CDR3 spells CASSLTTGGNEQFF. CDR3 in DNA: TGCGCCAGCAGCTTGACGACAGGGGGCAATGAGCAGTTCTTC.

The CDR3 DNA is TGTGCCAGCAGCGGTTACCCAGGGGAACGGTTAACCGGGGAGCTGTTTTTT. Its protein is CASSGYPGERLTGELFF. The chain employs TRBV9 and TRBJ2-2; possibly TRBD1 for D (6 bases). Deletions cut 3 bases from V and 5 bases from J, with 20 bases between. Germline-derived CDR1 and CDR2 are SGDLS and YYNGEE. CDR3 length: 17 amino acids.

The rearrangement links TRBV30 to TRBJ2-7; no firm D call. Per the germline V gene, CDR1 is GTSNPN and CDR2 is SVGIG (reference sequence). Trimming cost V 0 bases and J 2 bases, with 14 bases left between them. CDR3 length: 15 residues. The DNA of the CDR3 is TGTGCCTGGAGTGTAGGAGTAGCCCTCACCTACGAGCAGTACTTC. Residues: CAWSVGVALTYEQYF.

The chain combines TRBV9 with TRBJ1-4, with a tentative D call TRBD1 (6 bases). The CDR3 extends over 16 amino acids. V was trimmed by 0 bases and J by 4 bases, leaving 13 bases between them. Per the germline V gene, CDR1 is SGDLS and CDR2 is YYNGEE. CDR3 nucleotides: TGTGCCAGCAGCGTAGGTGCGGGAGGGGGTAATGAAAAACTGTTTTTT. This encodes CASSVGAGGGNEKLFF.

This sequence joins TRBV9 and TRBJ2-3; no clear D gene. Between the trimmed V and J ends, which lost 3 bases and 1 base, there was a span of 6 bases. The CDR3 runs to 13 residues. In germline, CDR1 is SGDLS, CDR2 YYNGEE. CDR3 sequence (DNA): TGTGCCAGCAGCGCCCAGGGCACAGATACGCAGTATTTT. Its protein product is CASSAQGTDTQYF.

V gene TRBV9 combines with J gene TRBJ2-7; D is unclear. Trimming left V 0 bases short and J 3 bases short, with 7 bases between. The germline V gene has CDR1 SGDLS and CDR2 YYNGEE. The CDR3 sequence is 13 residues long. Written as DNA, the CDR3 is TGTGCCAGCAGCGTAGGTGGCAGCTACGAGCAGTACTTC. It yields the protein CASSVGGSYEQYF.

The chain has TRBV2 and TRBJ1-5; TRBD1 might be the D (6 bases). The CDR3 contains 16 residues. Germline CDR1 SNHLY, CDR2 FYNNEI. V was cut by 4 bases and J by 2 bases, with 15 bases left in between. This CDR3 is CASSGGRGSGNQPQHF. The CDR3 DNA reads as TGTGCCAGCAGTGGTGGTAGGGGGTCGGGCAATCAGCCCCAGCATTTT.

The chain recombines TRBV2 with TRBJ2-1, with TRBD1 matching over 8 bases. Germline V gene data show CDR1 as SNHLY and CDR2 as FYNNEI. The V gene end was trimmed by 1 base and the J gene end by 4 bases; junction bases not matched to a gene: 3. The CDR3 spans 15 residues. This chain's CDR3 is CASSEGTGLYNEQFF. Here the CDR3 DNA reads TGTGCCAGCAGTGAAGGGACAGGGTTGTACAATGAGCAGTTCTTC. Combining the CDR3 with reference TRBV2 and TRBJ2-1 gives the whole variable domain EPEVTQTPSHQVTQMGQEVILRCVPISNHLYFYWYRQILGQKVEFLVSFYNNEISEKSEIFDDQFSVERPDGSNFTLKIRSTKLEDSAMYFCASSEGTGLYNEQFFGPGTRLTVL.

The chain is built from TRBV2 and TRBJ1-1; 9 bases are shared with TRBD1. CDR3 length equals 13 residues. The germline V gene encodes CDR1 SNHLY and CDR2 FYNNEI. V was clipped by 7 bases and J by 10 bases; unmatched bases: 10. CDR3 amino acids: CASKTTGGIGAFF. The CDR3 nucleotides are TGTGCCAGCAAGACGACAGGGGGGATTGGAGCTTTCTTT. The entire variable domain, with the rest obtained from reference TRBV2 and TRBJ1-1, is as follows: EPEVTQTPSHQVTQMGQEVILRCVPISNHLYFYWYRQILGQKVEFLVSFYNNEISEKSEIFDDQFSVERPDGSNFTLKIRSTKLEDSAMYFCASKTTGGIGAFFGQGTRLTVV.

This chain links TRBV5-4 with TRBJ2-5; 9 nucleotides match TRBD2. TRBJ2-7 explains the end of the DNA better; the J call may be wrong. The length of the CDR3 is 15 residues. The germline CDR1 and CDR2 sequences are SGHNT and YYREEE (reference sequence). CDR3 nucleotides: TGTGCCAGCAGCTTGTCTAGCGGGGCCGCTTACGAGCAGTACTTC. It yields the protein CASSLSSGAAYEQYF.